A selection of T cell receptor beta chains follows, all from one sample in a study of T cells after yellow fever vaccination. TCRdb reprocessed the 5' RACE reads via MiXCR and lists one record per CDR3 protein. The sample has roughly 330,000 distinct CDR3 sequences; about 4% are singletons. The specimen comprised PBMCs, sampled 5 days after the yellow fever booster vaccination. These receptors were collected from a man between 18 and 29 years old who received the YFV17D yellow fever vaccine. The CDR3 runs from the conserved cysteine through the conserved F or W. Each record gives: V gene, CDR3 protein.

>TRBV5-1
CASSWPDSPLHF
>TRBV27
CASSFLGRGSNEQFF
>TRBV7-2
CASSPRGPVEQFF
>TRBV3-1
CASTSTLLAGGTDTQYF
>TRBV20-1
CSAREEGVGTEAFF
>TRBV6-1
CASSEAWQGNTIYF
>TRBV29-1
CSVMEAPGSYEQYF
>TRBV18
CASSPPERQRYNISNQPQHF
>TRBV4-2
CASSQVHLNEQFF
>TRBV27
CASSPALGRTDTQYF
>TRBV7-3
CASSSLGEANSPLHF
>TRBV12-3/TRBV12-4
CASSFAGTLYGYTF
>TRBV5-1
CASSRLQRTGGSTGELFF
>TRBV7-2
CASSYGQQSLYNEQFF
>TRBV7-2
CASSLGGGGRTDTQYF
>TRBV3-1
CASSQGRGSYNEQFF
>TRBV4-2
CASSRTGGTDTQYF
>TRBV5-1
CASSRYRGINEKLFF
>TRBV5-5
CASSFGDRETQYF
>TRBV7-2
CASSLARSTDTQYF
>TRBV6-5
CASNAGAGNEQYF
>TRBV2
CASSPSASGEKLFF
>TRBV5-1
CASTGTAMNTEAFF
>TRBV11-2
CASNLGGYEQFF
>TRBV2
CASLRDRLQETQYF
>TRBV12-3/TRBV12-4
CASCWQDGKLFF